These 28 T cell receptor beta chains were sequenced from one sample in a study of shared clonotypes between healthy human individuals (dated by TCRdb to the early 2020s). The protocol used for the library was the immunoSEQ multiplex PCR assay. Held by TCRdb, this immuneACCESS table contains in-frame sequences only and omits some clones. Under half of the omission traces to an unresolved V gene where checked; the cause of the rest is unknown. The sample table records roughly 890,000 clones; almost 95% of these occur just once. Together, the top ten hold 24% of the sample. CD8 naive samples were CD45RO-negative cells positively selected for CCR7, giving a CD45RA+CCR7+ population that excluded TemRA cells. The material sequenced was naive CD8+ T cells sorted from blood. The sample's cell subset or site label, decoded: CD45RA+CCR7+. The receptors come from a man aged 25 to 40 in good health.

The CDR3 region has the DNA TGTGCCAGCAGCTTATCAGACAGGGTTGGATTCAATCAGCCCCAGCATTTT. Translated, it gives CASSLSDRVGFNQPQHF. The V and J genes are TRBV7-2 and TRBJ1-5, with 7 bases identical to TRBD1. V shed 2 bases, J shed 3 bases, and the junction held 10 bases outside the gene matches. Germline V gene sequence: CDR1 SGHTA, CDR2 FQGNSA. This CDR3 contains 17 residues.

The sample holds a few counts of this clone. This chain joins TRBV5-4 and TRBJ2-3; possibly TRBD2 for D (7 bases). The ends were cut back, 0 bases at V and 3 bases at J, with 14 bases in the middle. The germline CDR1 and CDR2 sequences are SGHNT and YYREEE (reference sequence). The length of the CDR3 is 16 residues. The CDR3 spells CASSLEGRGGTDTQYF. For the CDR3, the DNA is TGTGCCAGCAGCTTGGAGGGTAGGGGGGGAACAGATACGCAGTATTTT.

The rearrangement joins TRBV9 to TRBJ2-1; tentatively, D is TRBD2 (6 bases). The CDR3 runs to 16 residues. CDR1 SGDLS and CDR2 YYNGEE come from the germline V gene. Trimming shortened V by 2 bases and J by 7 bases, and 19 bases separated the two germline ends. CDR3 in amino acids: CASSVMRDPSGNEQFF. The DNA for the CDR3 is TGTGCCAGCAGCGTTATGCGGGACCCATCGGGGAATGAGCAGTTCTTC.

The chain employs TRBV7-3 and TRBJ2-1; D is ambiguous. V lost 3 bases and J lost 8, with 11 bases in between. The CDR3 spans 13 residues. Germline CDR1 is SGHTA and CDR2 is FQGTGA. The CDR3 sequence: CASSFALSDEQFF. CDR3 nucleotides: TGTGCCAGCAGCTTTGCCCTGTCGGATGAGCAGTTCTTC.

This clone was seen a single time. The J gene is TRBJ1-1, the V gene TRBV18; no firm D call. Trimming took 3 bases from V and 1 from J, leaving 12 bases between them. Germline loops: CDR1 KGHSH, CDR2 LQKENI. The CDR3 loop spans 15 amino acids. CDR3 sequence (DNA): TGTGCCAGCTCACCGAGGATAGACGGGAACACTGAAGCTTTCTTT. Protein: CASSPRIDGNTEAFF.

V usage is TRBV9 and J usage is TRBJ1-2; TRBD1 aligns across 10 bases. V lost 2 bases to trimming and J lost 5 bases; unmatched junction nucleotides: 15. The CDR3 contains 18 residues. The V gene's germline CDR1 is SGDLS and CDR2 YYNGEE. The CDR3 bases are TGTGCCAGCAGCGTCAAAGCGGGGGGGACAGGGGATGTATATGGCTACACCTTC. This codes for CASSVKAGGTGDVYGYTF.

This chain links TRBV27 with TRBJ1-2; D possibly corresponds to TRBD1 (5 bases). The CDR3 runs 16 residues. V lost 8 bases and J lost 0, with 19 bases in between. In germline, CDR1 is MNHEY, CDR2 SMNVEV (reference sequence). CDR3 nucleotide sequence: TGTGCCAGCGGGGACGCGTGGAAAGACCCTAACTATGGCTACACCTTC. Translating gives CASGDAWKDPNYGYTF.

The CDR3 here is CASSLPDSGWGELFF. In DNA form, the CDR3 reads TGTGCCAGCAGCTTACCGGACTCGGGTTGGGGGGAGCTGTTTTTT. The rearrangement joins TRBV5-4 to TRBJ2-2, with D tentatively TRBD2 (5 bases). Per the germline V gene, CDR1 is SGHNT and CDR2 is YYREEE (reference sequence). The CDR3 spans 15 residues. Trimming removed 2 bases at V and 8 bases at J, with 16 bases between. Complete variable domain (other parts from reference TRBV5-4 and TRBJ2-2): ETGVTQSPTHLIKTRGQQVTLRCSSQSGHNTVSWYQQALGQGPQFIFQYYREEENGRGNFPPRFSGLQFPNYSSELNVNALELDDSALYLCASSLPDSGWGELFFGEGSRLTVL.

The gene calls are TRBV10-2 and TRBJ2-7, with 8 nucleotides matching TRBD1. Losses at the gene ends were 4 bases for V and 3 bases for J; bases not matched to a gene: 11. CDR1 and CDR2 (germline): WSHSY, SAAADI. The CDR3 totals 16 residues. This CDR3 is CASSAQGQGLLYEQYF. DNA of the CDR3: TGCGCCAGCAGTGCCCAAGGACAGGGCCTCCTCTACGAGCAGTACTTC.

The chain combines TRBV28 with TRBJ2-7; either TRBD1 or TRBD2 may fit D (5 bases each). This CDR3 contains 14 residues. Looked up from germline, CDR1 is MDHEN and CDR2 is SYDVKM. The germline V and J ends were trimmed by 7 bases and 0 bases, with 13 bases remaining between them. As DNA, the CDR3 is TGTGCCAGCACTACCGGGACCCTCTCCTACGAGCAGTACTTC. Amino acids: CASTTGTLSYEQYF.

The V call is TRBV7-9, the J call TRBJ1-4, with 9 positions matching TRBD1. Trimming removed 1 base from V and 7 bases from J; junction bases left unmatched: 4. Germline loops: CDR1 SEHNR, CDR2 FQNEAQ (reference sequence). This CDR3 contains 15 residues. The CDR3 DNA is TGTGCCAGCAGCTTAGAGGGACAGGGATTTGAAAAACTGTTTTTT. Its translation is CASSLEGQGFEKLFF.

This chain connects TRBV7-9 to TRBJ1-1; D gene uncertain. Trimming took 5 bases from V and 4 from J, leaving 14 bases between them. Looked up from germline, CDR1 is SEHNR and CDR2 is FQNEAQ (reference sequence). The CDR3 length is 14 residues. CDR3 DNA sequence: TGTGCCAGCAGCGGCACGTCCTGGGGCACTGAAGCTTTCTTT. This codes for CASSGTSWGTEAFF.

The chain employs TRBV6-5 and TRBJ2-1, with no clear D. This CDR3 is 13 amino acids long. CDR1 and CDR2 from the germline V gene are MNHEY and SVGAGI. V lost 6 bases and J lost 10, with 16 bases in between. The CDR3 sequence: CASRSTSAGEQFF. The CDR3 bases are TGTGCCAGCAGATCGACGAGCGCCGGGGAGCAGTTCTTC.

About this clone itself: Additional DNA sequences in this sample encode the identical CDR3. V is TRBV9 and J is TRBJ2-7, with no clear D. V was pared by 0 bases and J by 0 bases, with 4 bases between. The CDR3 runs to 13 residues. In germline, CDR1 is SGDLS, CDR2 YYNGEE. The CDR3 nucleotides are TGTGCCAGCAGCGTAGCCAGCTCCTACGAGCAGTACTTC. As protein: CASSVASSYEQYF.

DNA for the CDR3: TGCGCCAGCAGCTTCAGACTAGCGGGAGGGCCGGACGAGCAGTACTTC. Translation: CASSFRLAGGPDEQYF. The V and J genes are TRBV4-1 and TRBJ2-7, with 14 positions matching TRBD2. Germline CDR1 MGHRA, CDR2 YSYEKL. J lost 5 bases, V lost 5 bases, and 8 bases had no gene match. The length of the CDR3 is 16 residues.

The chain carries TRBV11-3 and TRBJ2-7; the D gene is possibly TRBD2 (7 bases). The germline V gene has CDR1 SGHNT and CDR2 YENEEA. The CDR3 sequence is 14 residues long. V was pared by 5 bases and J by 5 bases, with 16 bases between. CDR3 in amino acids: CASSPGGRAHEQYF. DNA of the CDR3: TGTGCCAGCAGCCCGGGGGGCAGGGCCCACGAGCAGTACTTC. The full variable domain, its missing parts supplied by reference TRBV11-3 and TRBJ2-7, is EAGVVQSPRYKIIEKKQPVAFWCNPISGHNTLYWYLQNLGQGPELLIRYENEEAVDDSQLPKDRFSAERLKGVDSTLKIQPAELGDSAVYLCASSPGGRAHEQYFGPGTRLTVT.

This clone was found once. One end of the junction is discordant with germline, which a read error may explain. This chain links TRBV7-7 with TRBJ2-3, with 7 bases aligning to TRBD2. Germline CDR1 and CDR2: SSHAT and FNYEAQ (reference sequence). The CDR3 has 15 residues. DNA for the CDR3: TGTGCTAGCAGCTTATGGGGAGGGCCAGGAGATACGCAGTATTTT. Residues: CASSLWGGPGDTQYF.

The chain joins TRBV27 to TRBJ2-7; D possibly corresponds to TRBD1 (5 bases). V was shortened by 3 bases and J by 0 bases, with 9 bases between the two germline ends. Germline CDR1 reads MNHEY; CDR2 reads SMNVEV (reference sequence). This CDR3 has 14 residues. The CDR3 region has the DNA TGTGCCAGCAGTTTGGTCAGGGACTCCTACGAGCAGTACTTC. It is translated as CASSLVRDSYEQYF.

The chain links TRBV5-1 to TRBJ1-2, with D hard to call. Germline CDR1 SGHRS, CDR2 YFSETQ. V lost 0 bases and J lost 2, with 5 bases in between. The CDR3 is made up of 13 amino acids. CDR3 in amino acids: CASSLGSNYGYTF. The DNA for the CDR3 is TGCGCCAGCAGCTTGGGGTCAAACTATGGCTACACCTTC.

This clone was seen just once. Other DNA sequences of this sample code for an identical CDR3. This chain uses TRBV27 with TRBJ2-1; 14 bases are a match to TRBD2. This CDR3 has 15 amino acids. Germline V gene data show CDR1 as MNHEY and CDR2 as SMNVEV (reference sequence). V lost 5 bases to trimming and J lost 6 bases; unmatched junction nucleotides: 3. As DNA, the CDR3 is TGTGCCAGCAGTCCTGGGACTAGCGGGAGCAATGAGCAGTTCTTC. Protein: CASSPGTSGSNEQFF.

The chain joins TRBV30 to TRBJ2-1, with D possibly being TRBD1 (6 bases). Trimming pared 4 bases from V and 5 bases from J, leaving 15 bases between. This CDR3 has 14 amino acids. The V gene's germline CDR1 is GTSNPN and CDR2 SVGIG (reference sequence). The CDR3 here is CAWTGGFGNNEQFF. In DNA, the CDR3 is TGTGCCTGGACTGGGGGCTTCGGCAACAATGAGCAGTTCTTC.

This clone is a singleton in its sample. This chain connects TRBV20-1 to TRBJ1-2; D not resolved. V was clipped by 1 base and J by 4 bases, with 1 base between them. Germline V gene lookup returns CDR1 DFQATT and CDR2 SNEGSKA (reference sequence). The CDR3 is 10 residues long. The CDR3 sequence is CSARVYGYTF. DNA for the CDR3: TGCAGTGCTAGAGTCTATGGCTACACCTTC.

The CDR3 sequence is CASSLVPVGSNQPQHF. The CDR3 coding sequence is TGTGCCAGCAGTTTAGTCCCAGTCGGTAGCAATCAGCCCCAGCATTTT. The rearrangement uses TRBV2 and TRBJ1-5; D call uncertain. This CDR3 spans 16 amino acids. V lost 5 bases, J lost 0 bases, and 14 bases lay in between. Germline assignment: CDR1 SNHLY and CDR2 FYNNEI.

The gene calls are TRBV5-5 and TRBJ1-1; D unresolved. The germline CDR1 and CDR2 sequences are SGHKS and YYEKEE (reference sequence). This CDR3 region has 14 residues. Trimming took off 2 bases at V and 1 base at J, with 9 bases between the two ends. In DNA form, the CDR3 reads TGTGCCAGCAGCTTTTGGACGGCGAACACTGAAGCTTTCTTT. It yields the protein CASSFWTANTEAFF.

This clone appeared a few times. The rearrangement joins TRBV9 to TRBJ2-5; 11 bases map to TRBD2. The ends lost 4 bases at V and 3 bases at J; junction bases unmatched: 2. Germline CDR1 is SGDLS and CDR2 is YYNGEE. The CDR3 contains 14 residues. The CDR3 DNA follows: TGTGCCAGCAGCTTGGGACTAGCGGAAGAGACCCAGTACTTC. This sequence encodes CASSLGLAEETQYF.

The rearrangement joins TRBV13 to TRBJ2-7; TRBD2 is a possible D gene (5 bases). Per the germline V gene, CDR1 is PRHDT and CDR2 is FYEKMQ (reference sequence). V was shortened by 5 bases and J by 5 bases, with 16 bases between the two germline ends. This CDR3 has 14 amino acids. The CDR3, as DNA: TGTGCCAGCAGCCCCCCGGGGAAGAGCAACGAGCAGTACTTC. As protein: CASSPPGKSNEQYF. The full variable domain, rest sourced from reference TRBV13 and TRBJ2-7, is AAGVIQSPRHLIKEKRETATLKCYPIPRHDTVYWYQQGPGQDPQFLISFYEKMQSDKGSIPDRFSAQQFSDYHSELNMSSLELGDSALYFCASSPPGKSNEQYFGPGTRLTVT.

The V and J genes are TRBV7-8 and TRBJ2-3; 8 bases are a match to TRBD2. With 5 bases clipped from V and 4 bases from J, the junction kept 14 bases outside the gene matches. Looked up from germline, CDR1 is SGHVS and CDR2 is FQNEAQ. This CDR3 contains 17 residues. The CDR3 spells CASSERLARPLADTQYF. The CDR3 DNA sequence: TGTGCCAGCAGCGAACGACTAGCGAGGCCCCTAGCAGATACGCAGTATTTT.

The gene calls are TRBV4-1 and TRBJ2-7; D remains unclear. This CDR3 has 14 residues. V dropped 0 bases and J dropped 6 bases, with 12 bases sitting between them. Germline lookup yields CDR1 MGHRA and CDR2 YSYEKL. The CDR3 sequence: CASSQDLARFEQYF. CDR3 bases: TGCGCCAGCAGCCAAGACTTGGCGAGGTTCGAGCAGTACTTC.